The subject of this entry is one T cell receptor beta chain. Then a second PCR, running roughly 7 to 11 cycles, was carried out with a sample-barcoded 5' primer and a J-beta primer mix. At least 2.5 million CDR3-containing paired-end reads were obtained per sample. MiXCR, run by TCRdb on the 5' RACE reads, gives a single entry per CDR3 protein. The data hold more than 900,000 distinct CDR3 sequences, with about 28% observed a single time. The V gene end was trimmed by 2 bases and the J gene end by 1 base; junction bases not matched to a gene: 9. The CDR3 consists of 16 residues. Germline loops: CDR1 SGHRS, CDR2 YFSETQ. The entry originates in a study of blood T cells in healthy people across ages. The same sample was also studied in work on T cells of mothers and their children.

Input material: blood. V and J are TRBV5-1 and TRBJ2-7, with 7 positions matching TRBD1. The receptor was isolated from a woman between 35 and 50 years old in good health. The CDR3 coding sequence is TGCGCCAGCAGCTTTAGGGGATTGGACAGGTCCTACGAGCAGTACTTC. It translates to CASSFRGLDRSYEQYF. Drawing the rest from reference TRBV5-1 and TRBJ2-7, the complete variable domain is KAGVTQTPRYLIKTRGQQVTLSCSPISGHRSVSWYQQTPGQGLQFLFEYFSETQRNKGNFPGRFSGRQFSNSRSEMNVSTLELGDSALYLCASSFRGLDRSYEQYFGPGTRLTVT.